These T cell receptor beta chains were read from a single sample in a study of shared clonotypes between healthy human individuals. Only in-frame clones appear in the TCRdb table, and some are missing; sequencing was by immunoSEQ multiplex PCR. The sample lists 600,000 to 700,000 clones, around 73% occurring once. Sequenced material: memory CD4+ T cells sorted from blood. These TCRs come from a woman aged 25-40 years in good health. Each CDR3 is given with its conserved first and last residue. D genes are given only for firm matches. Clone size is given for some rows only: seen once, a few or many times, or a class if the clone is expanded.

v_call,clone_size,j_call,d_call,cdr3_aa
TRBV11-2,few,TRBJ2-7,.,CASSLSGTATAYEQYF
TRBV4-2,.,TRBJ2-3,.,CASSQELTDTQYF
TRBV7-6,once,TRBJ2-7,TRBD1,CASSREGQGLGEQYF
TRBV5-1,.,TRBJ2-2,.,CASSWGTGSSPGELFF
TRBV25-1,once,TRBJ2-1,TRBD2,CASTVGTSGGSYNEQFF
TRBV2,.,TRBJ1-4,.,CASSERRGLATNEKLFF
TRBV5-6,.,TRBJ2-7,TRBD2,CASSLEGRLAGTYEQYF
TRBV29-1,.,TRBJ2-3,.,CSVARMITDTQYF
TRBV6-6,many,TRBJ2-7,.,CASSYSSALSYEQYF
TRBV6-1,.,TRBJ1-3,TRBD1,CASGRQGSGNTIYF
TRBV9,few,TRBJ1-1,.,CASSTTGQSEAFF
TRBV28,.,TRBJ1-4,.,CASSLPGAGEKLFF
TRBV29-1,.,TRBJ1-2,.,CSVPTPGNYGYTF
TRBV18,.,TRBJ2-2,TRBD2,CASSRLAENTGELFF
TRBV11-2,.,TRBJ2-2,.,CASSSMTGELFF
TRBV6-4,.,TRBJ1-2,.,CASSDSVRSYGYTF
TRBV7-9,.,TRBJ2-3,TRBD2,CASSLTGGRNTDTQYF
TRBV11-2,.,TRBJ2-1,.,CASSLGLGTGTNEQFF
TRBV5-4,.,TRBJ2-7,TRBD2,CASSMGLAGGSEQYF
TRBV5-1,.,TRBJ2-6,.,CASSFESNVLTF